This passage covers 7 T cell receptor beta chains from one sample sequenced in a study of T cell changes during pregnancy in multiple sclerosis. The protocol was immunoSEQ multiplex PCR, while the TCRdb copy is restricted to in-frame clones and leaves out a portion. The sample lists some 38,000 clones; approximately 91% were seen once. Sequenced here: CD4+ T cells from peripheral blood mononuclear cells, sampled after pregnancy. The receptors come from a female donor in good health, enrolled as a control in a pregnancy study.

This chain connects TRBV5-1 to TRBJ2-5; D might be TRBD2 (6 bases). Trimming removed 7 bases from V and 4 bases from J, with 17 bases in between. Germline values: CDR1 SGHRS, CDR2 YFSETQ. This CDR3 spans 14 amino acids. The CDR3 protein is CASRRDPLGETQYF. The CDR3 DNA sequence: TGCGCCAGCCGGAGGGACCCCTTGGGAGAGACCCAGTACTTC.

CDR3 in DNA: TGTGCCACCAGCATACTAGGGTCCTCCTACGAGCAGTACTTC. Its protein product is CATSILGSSYEQYF. V is TRBV15 and J is TRBJ2-7; possibly TRBD2 for D (5 bases). CDR1 is LNHNV, CDR2 YYDKDF, per germline (reference sequence). Trimming pared 4 bases from V and 0 bases from J, leaving 10 bases between. CDR3 length: 14 amino acids.

V and J are TRBV30 and TRBJ2-1, with 7 bases lining up with TRBD2. CDR3 length: 12 amino acids. J gave up 13 bases and V 2 bases, and 8 bases lay outside the gene matches. Germline loops: CDR1 GTSNPN, CDR2 SVGIG (reference sequence). The CDR3 DNA reads TGTGCCTGGAGTATCCCGGGGGGTGGACAGTTCTTC. Translating gives CAWSIPGGGQFF. The full variable domain, with the rest looked up from reference TRBV30 and TRBJ2-1, is SQTIHQWPATLVQPVGSPLSLECTVEGTSNPNLYWYRQAAGRGLQLLFYSVGIGQISSEVPQNLSASRPQDRQFILSSKKLLLSDSGFYLCAWSIPGGGQFFGPGTRLTVL.

This clone was seen just once. V gene TRBV15 combines with J gene TRBJ2-7; the D gene is possibly TRBD1 (6 bases). The CDR3 consists of 14 residues. Germline lookup yields CDR1 LNHNV and CDR2 YYDKDF (reference sequence). V was clipped by 0 bases and J by 5 bases, with 11 bases between them. CDR3 coding DNA: TGTGCCACCAGCAGAGATCAGGGGAGAGACGAGCAGTACTTC. It codes for CATSRDQGRDEQYF.

The chain recombines TRBV7-9 with TRBJ2-3; 11 bases are a match to TRBD1. CDR1 is SEHNR and CDR2 is FQNEAQ in the germline V gene (reference sequence). CDR3 length equals 15 residues. The ends lost 4 bases at V and 5 bases at J; junction bases unmatched: 5. Here the CDR3 DNA reads TGTGCCAGCAGCTCGGACAGGGGGCGCGTAGATACGCAGTATTTT. Protein product: CASSSDRGRVDTQYF.

The chain joins TRBV6-5 to TRBJ2-1, with 7 positions matching TRBD2. Per the germline V gene, CDR1 is MNHEY and CDR2 is SVGAGI. After removal of 4 bases from V and 8 bases from J, the junction contained 5 bases not matched to a gene. This CDR3 is 13 amino acids long. CDR3 in amino acids: CASSFLTSDEQFF. CDR3 in DNA: TGTGCCAGCAGTTTCCTTACTAGCGATGAGCAGTTCTTC.

The chain combines TRBV5-1 with TRBJ1-4; D is perhaps TRBD1 (5 bases). Germline CDR1 SGHRS, CDR2 YFSETQ. Trimming cost V 3 bases and J 6 bases, with 15 bases left between them. The CDR3 has 15 amino acids. Written as DNA, the CDR3 is TGCGCCAGCAGCTCACTCGGGGGGTCGGATGAAAAACTGTTTTTT. Its translation is CASSSLGGSDEKLFF.